The present T cell receptor beta chain was sequenced within a study of T cell responses to AZD1222 COVID-19 vaccine. Profiled with immunoSEQ multiplex PCR; TCRdb holds only in-frame clones, not every one. The sample yields some 120,000 clones, around 87% seen once. This clonotype was obtained from an adult who received the AZD1222 COVID-19 vaccine. Sequencing was performed on peripheral blood, taken 28 days after the second AZD1222 dose.

The CDR3 is CASSPQGADYGYTF. DNA for the CDR3: TGTGCCAGCAGCCCACAGGGGGCAGACTATGGCTACACCTTC. The V gene is TRBV14, the J gene TRBJ1-2; 9 bases align to TRBD1. The CDR3 runs 14 residues. Per germline, CDR1 SGHDN and CDR2 FVKESK. The V segment lost 4 bases and the J segment 3 bases; nucleotides outside the gene matches: 3.